What follows are 5 T cell receptor beta chains derived from one specimen sequenced in a study of T cell responses to AZD1222 COVID-19 vaccine. The method was immunoSEQ multiplex PCR; TCRdb's version includes in-frame clones alone and lacks a portion of them. The profile shows nearly 110,000 clones, about 85% of them singletons. This sample comprised peripheral blood, obtained 28 days after the second AZD1222 dose. The receptors were sampled from an adult who received the AZD1222 COVID-19 vaccine.

V is TRBV18 and J is TRBJ2-5; 7 bases align to TRBD2. There are 15 residues in the CDR3. Trimming took 2 bases from V and 4 from J; bases not matched to a gene: 7. The germline gives CDR1 KGHSH, CDR2 LQKENI. The CDR3 nucleotides read TGTGCCAGCTCACCATTGGCCGGGGAGGGAGAGACCCAGTACTTC. Residues: CASSPLAGEGETQYF. The full variable domain, its missing parts supplied by reference TRBV18 and TRBJ2-5, is NAGVMQNPRHLVRRRGQEARLRCSPMKGHSHVYWYRQLPEEGLKFMVYLQKENIIDESGMPKERFSAEFPKEGPSILRIQQVVRGDSAAYFCASSPLAGEGETQYFGPGTRLLVL.

The chain combines TRBV7-6 with TRBJ1-1; D call uncertain. Trimming left V 5 bases short and J 4 bases short, with 11 bases between. Germline-derived CDR1 and CDR2 are SGHVS and FNYEAQ. CDR3 length: 13 amino acids. In nucleotides, the CDR3 is TGTGCCAGCAGCCGAGACCAGTCCACTGAAGCTTTCTTT. This gives the protein CASSRDQSTEAFF.

This sequence joins TRBV7-9 and TRBJ2-1; no clear D. CDR1 and CDR2 (germline): SEHNR, FQNEAQ (reference sequence). Trimming removed 4 bases from V and 15 bases from J, with 19 bases in between. The CDR3 totals 13 residues. CDR3 sequence reads: CASSSPAQSLPFF. In DNA, the CDR3 is TGTGCCAGCAGCTCCCCAGCCCAATCCCTGCCGTTCTTC.

The chain links TRBV6-5 to TRBJ1-3; no clear D. Per germline, CDR1 MNHEY and CDR2 SVGAGI. V lost 0 bases to trimming and J lost 1 base, with 7 bases between them. The CDR3 runs to 15 residues. CDR3 DNA sequence: TGTGCCAGCAGTTACTCGGGAATTTCTGGAAACACCATATATTTT. Protein: CASSYSGISGNTIYF.

The genes are TRBV6-1 and TRBJ1-5; 12 nucleotides align to TRBD1. V lost 1 base to trimming and J lost 7 bases; unmatched junction nucleotides: 5. This CDR3 is built from 16 residues. Germline-derived CDR1 and CDR2 are MNHNS and SASEGT. In DNA, the CDR3 is TGTGCCAGCAGTGAAGTTTGGGGGACAGGGGGCCAGCCCCAGCATTTT. As protein: CASSEVWGTGGQPQHF.